A selection of T cell receptor beta chains follows, all from one sample in a study of tumor-infiltrating lymphocytes in primary liver carcinoma. One entry per CDR3 protein, called by TCRdb with MiXCR from the multiplex PCR reads. The sample records a few hundred thousand distinct CDR3 sequences, roughly three fifths being singletons. Sequenced sample: peripheral blood. These receptors originate from a woman in her 30s with primary liver carcinoma and hepatitis B virus infection. The CDR3 runs from the conserved cysteine through the conserved F or W. A D gene is named only where the DNA matches it firmly. The size field is filled for only some rows; it gives once, few, many or a size class.

TRBD1 | TRBJ2-5 | TRBV11-2 | many | CASSSTGAGTQYF | TGTGCCAGCAGCTCTACAGGGGCCGGGACCCAGTACTTC
. | TRBJ1-5 | TRBV5-4 | . | CAGSSQGMKTQHF | TGTGCCGGCAGCAGTCAGGGGATGAAGACCCAGCATTTT
TRBD2 | TRBJ2-5 | TRBV28 | . | CASSPTSGIIQETQYF | TGTGCCAGCAGCCCGACTAGCGGGATTATCCAAGAGACCCAGTACTTC
TRBD1 | TRBJ2-3 | TRBV5-4 | . | CAIQGYTDTQYF | TGTGCCATACAGGGGTACACAGATACGCAGTATTTT
. | TRBJ2-3 | TRBV4-3 | . | CASSQDEGSDTQYF | TGCGCCAGCAGCCAAGATGAGGGTTCAGATACGCAGTATTTT
. | TRBJ1-5 | TRBV7-9 | . | CASSLRGDGNQPQHF | TGTGCCAGCAGCCTCCGGGGGGACGGCAATCAGCCCCAGCATTTT
. | TRBJ1-5 | TRBV2 | . | CASGLKDGFSNQPQHF | TGTGCCAGCGGCTTAAAGGACGGGTTTAGCAATCAGCCCCAGCATTTT
. | TRBJ2-1 | TRBV6-2/TRBV6-3 | . | CASSYSLRPSSYNEQFF | TGTGCCAGCAGTTACTCTCTGCGCCCCAGCTCCTACAATGAGCAGTTCTTC
. | TRBJ2-7 | TRBV6-2/TRBV6-3 | few | CASSYYPRYEQYF | TGTGCCAGCAGTTACTACCCTAGGTACGAGCAGTACTTC
. | TRBJ2-5 | TRBV7-9 | . | CASSLTSRYQETQYF | TGTGCCAGCAGCTTAACCTCGAGGTACCAAGAGACCCAGTACTTC
. | TRBJ2-3 | TRBV5-6 | . | CASSFLKGPSTDTQYF | TGTGCCAGCAGCTTCCTGAAGGGCCCTAGCACAGATACGCAGTATTTT
. | TRBJ2-7 | TRBV6-6 | . | CASSSPDVIRYEQYF | TGTGCCAGCAGTTCCCCCGACGTAATAAGGTACGAGCAGTACTTC
TRBD1 | TRBJ2-7 | TRBV29-1 | . | CSVGGGTGKRDEQYF | TGCAGCGTTGGGGGGGGGACAGGGAAAAGGGACGAGCAGTACTTC
. | TRBJ2-5 | TRBV4-1 | few | CASSQDRGAQYF | TGCGCCAGCAGCCAAGATCGAGGAGCCCAGTACTTC
. | TRBJ2-1 | TRBV4-1 | . | CASTNLPDSYNEQFF | TGCGCCAGCACAAACCTACCGGACTCCTACAATGAGCAGTTCTTC
TRBD1 | TRBJ2-3 | TRBV11-3 | . | CASSSGTGSDTRYF | TGTGCCAGCAGCTCCGGGACAGGGTCAGATACGCGATATTTT
TRBD1 | TRBJ1-5 | TRBV6-5 | many | CASRAGTGGEPQHF | TGTGCCAGCAGGGCCGGGACAGGGGGAGAGCCCCAGCATTTT
. | TRBJ2-2 | TRBV7-9 | few | CASSWGDSAGELFF | TGTGCCAGCAGCTGGGGAGACAGTGCCGGGGAGCTGTTTTTT
. | TRBJ2-1 | TRBV11-2 | many | CASSWGPSISYNEQFF | TGTGCCAGCAGCTGGGGTCCTTCTATCTCCTACAATGAGCAGTTCTTC
. | TRBJ1-1 | TRBV6-5 | many | CASSYWSGSPEAFF | TGTGCCAGCAGTTATTGGTCAGGGTCCCCTGAAGCTTTCTTT
TRBD1 | TRBJ2-2 | TRBV5-5 | once | CASSFLGQGAGELFF | TGTGCCAGCAGTTTCCTGGGACAGGGGGCCGGGGAGCTGTTTTTT
TRBD2 | TRBJ2-3 | TRBV29-1 | . | CTTYGGTSGMDTQYF | TGCACCACATATGGGGGGACTAGCGGCATGGATACGCAGTATTTT
. | TRBJ2-1 | TRBV4-2 | . | CASSHELADNNEQFF | TGTGCCAGCAGCCACGAACTAGCAGATAACAATGAGCAGTTCTTC
TRBD2 | TRBJ2-1 | TRBV6-5 | . | CASSLRSGTFNEQFF | TGTGCCAGCAGTCTCCGAAGCGGGACTTTCAATGAGCAGTTCTTC
. | TRBJ1-5 | TRBV6-5 | few | CASSSGFRQPQHF | TGTGCCAGCAGTTCAGGGTTTCGTCAGCCCCAGCATTTT
. | TRBJ2-5 | TRBV28 | . | CASSLSPNTQETQYF | TGTGCCAGCAGTTTAAGCCCCAACACTCAAGAGACCCAGTACTTC
. | TRBJ2-4 | TRBV29-1 | few | CSALTLNIQYF | TGCAGCGCCCTAACTCTAAACATTCAGTACTTC
. | TRBJ2-7 | TRBV12-3/TRBV12-4 | . | CASSSRTGLGDYEQYF | TGTGCCAGCAGTTCACGTACGGGACTCGGGGACTACGAGCAGTACTTC
TRBD2 | TRBJ2-2 | TRBV5-4 | few | CANSRSLSGSSAGELFF | TGTGCCAACAGCCGTTCCCTTAGCGGGAGTTCTGCCGGGGAGCTGTTTTTT
. | TRBJ1-2 | TRBV10-3 | . | CAISSAVLAGYTF | TGTGCCATCAGTTCCGCCGTCTTGGCTGGCTACACCTTC
TRBD2 | TRBJ2-3 | TRBV7-9 | . | CASSRAGGADTDTQYF | TGTGCCAGCAGCCGAGCGGGGGGAGCCGACACAGATACGCAGTATTTT
TRBD2 | TRBJ2-1 | TRBV4-1 | few | CASSQETIGLAGDSEQFF | TGCGCCAGCAGCCAAGAAACCATCGGACTAGCGGGAGACAGTGAGCAGTTCTTC
. | TRBJ2-1 | TRBV12-3/TRBV12-4 | few | CASSLGGQGGNEQFF | TGTGCCAGCAGCCTAGGGGGGCAGGGTGGCAATGAGCAGTTCTTC
. | TRBJ1-4 | TRBV7-9 | . | CASSIRRKLFF | TGTGCCAGCAGCATACGGAGGAAACTGTTTTTT
. | TRBJ2-7 | TRBV5-4 | few | CANSLGPEQYF | TGTGCCAACAGCTTGGGACCCGAGCAGTACTTC
. | TRBJ2-5 | TRBV5-6 | . | CASSRRTAQYF | TGTGCCAGCAGCCGCCGGACGGCCCAGTACTTC
. | TRBJ1-6 | TRBV7-8 | few | CASRPSGEGSPLHF | TGTGCCAGCAGACCGAGTGGAGAGGGTTCACCCCTCCACTTT
. | TRBJ2-1 | TRBV5-6 | . | CASKRPEVDDQFF | TGTGCCAGCAAACGACCGGAAGTCGATGACCAGTTCTTC
. | TRBJ1-1 | TRBV12-3/TRBV12-4 | few | CASKYSLGNTEAFF | TGTGCCAGCAAATACAGTCTCGGGAACACTGAAGCTTTCTTT
. | TRBJ2-2 | TRBV25-1 | . | CASSEYDTGELFF | TGTGCCAGCAGTGAATACGACACCGGGGAGCTCTTTTTT
. | TRBJ2-5 | TRBV10-2 | . | CASGSTTQETQYF | TGCGCCAGCGGATCGACTACCCAAGAGACCCAGTACTTC
TRBD2 | TRBJ2-5 | TRBV29-1 | many | CSAIETSGRTETQYF | TGCAGCGCCATAGAGACTAGCGGGAGGACAGAGACCCAGTACTTC
. | TRBJ1-5 | TRBV6-2/TRBV6-3 | . | CASRPRNQPQHF | TGTGCCAGCAGGCCTAGGAATCAGCCCCAGCATTTT
. | TRBJ2-4 | TRBV29-1 | . | CSARGAKTIQYF | TGCAGTGCCCGAGGTGCCAAAACCATTCAGTACTTC
. | TRBJ2-5 | TRBV5-5 | . | CASSLGLDQETQYF | TGTGCCAGCAGCTTGGGCCTAGACCAAGAGACCCAGTACTTC
TRBD2 | TRBJ2-1 | TRBV5-6 | many | CASRTSGTNEQFF | TGTGCCAGCAGGACTAGCGGGACAAATGAGCAGTTCTTC
. | TRBJ1-2 | TRBV20-1 | . | CSASAERGGNYGYTF | TGCAGTGCTAGCGCGGAAAGAGGAGGGAATTATGGCTACACCTTC
TRBD1 | TRBJ2-1 | TRBV4-1 | many | CASSQDPNTGDNEQFF | TGCGCCAGCAGCCAAGATCCAAATACAGGGGACAATGAGCAGTTCTTC
TRBD1 | TRBJ1-1 | TRBV12-3/TRBV12-4 | few | CASSSNDRGKFGTEAFF | TGTGCCAGCAGTTCGAACGACAGGGGGAAATTCGGCACTGAAGCTTTCTTT
. | TRBJ2-2 | TRBV6-2/TRBV6-3 | . | CASSLVGALPWELFF | TGTGCCAGCAGTTTGGTGGGAGCCCTCCCCTGGGAGCTGTTTTTT
TRBD1 | TRBJ1-4 | TRBV29-1 | . | CRVKRQGGEKLFF | TGCAGGGTGAAACGACAGGGCGGTGAAAAACTGTTTTTT
. | TRBJ2-7 | TRBV11-2 | . | CASSLGTSSQEQYF | TGTGCCAGCAGCTTGGGGACAAGCTCCCAGGAGCAGTACTTC
TRBD1 | TRBJ1-2 | TRBV4-1 | . | CASRLPGQGGGYTF | TGCGCCAGCAGACTCCCGGGACAGGGAGGTGGCTACACCTTC
TRBD2 | TRBJ2-1 | TRBV29-1 | . | CSVVSGLTDYNEQFF | TGCAGTGTTGTATCGGGACTAACGGACTACAATGAGCAGTTCTTC
. | TRBJ2-2 | TRBV12-3/TRBV12-4 | many | CATRTGNTGELFF | TGTGCCACCCGGACGGGGAACACCGGGGAGCTGTTTTTT